One sample yielded the 12 T cell receptor beta chains listed below, sequenced in a study of cytomegalovirus exposure and HLA in healthy donors. Researchers ran the PCR with 60 Vbeta and 13 Jbeta primers. Assay: immunoSEQ multiplex PCR; the TCRdb copy retains only in-frame clones and omits some. The sample table sets out some 150,000 clones. The specimen was PBMCs. The receptors derive from a woman between 18 and 30 years old in good health and CMV-seropositive.

The rearrangement joins TRBV6-1 to TRBJ2-2; D is ambiguous. This CDR3 is 13 amino acids long. Per germline, CDR1 MNHNS and CDR2 SASEGT. V was clipped by 4 bases and J by 3 bases, with 6 bases between them. CDR3 loop: CASSGTDTGELFF. DNA of the CDR3: TGTGCCAGCAGTGGAACAGACACCGGGGAGCTGTTTTTT.

The chain carries TRBV30 and TRBJ2-3; 9 bases are shared with TRBD2. J was trimmed by 4 bases and V by 0 bases; bases with no gene match: 5. Looked up from germline, CDR1 is GTSNPN and CDR2 is SVGIG (reference sequence). CDR3 length equals 15 residues. For the CDR3, the DNA is TGTGCCTGGAGTGTAGGGCTAGCGGGACCAGATACGCAGTATTTT. Its protein is CAWSVGLAGPDTQYF. The whole variable domain, remainder taken from reference TRBV30 and TRBJ2-3, is SQTIHQWPATLVQPVGSPLSLECTVEGTSNPNLYWYRQAAGRGLQLLFYSVGIGQISSEVPQNLSASRPQDRQFILSSKKLLLSDSGFYLCAWSVGLAGPDTQYFGPGTRLTVL.

The chain links TRBV4-1 to TRBJ1-4, with a tentative D call TRBD1 (5 bases). The CDR3 runs to 14 residues. Trimming shortened V by 4 bases and J by 4 bases, and 10 bases separated the two germline ends. In germline, CDR1 is MGHRA, CDR2 YSYEKL. The CDR3 nucleotides read TGCGCCAGCAGCCGGACACAAGATAATGAAAAACTGTTTTTT. Its protein is CASSRTQDNEKLFF.

The chain uses TRBV4-1 and TRBJ1-1; D is perhaps TRBD1 (5 bases). The V gene lost 2 bases and the J gene lost 5 bases, with 9 bases spanning the gap. Per germline, CDR1 MGHRA and CDR2 YSYEKL. The CDR3 totals 13 residues. In DNA, the CDR3 is TGCGCCAGCAGCCAATCCCCAGGGACTGAAGCTTTCTTT. This codes for CASSQSPGTEAFF.

The chain joins TRBV10-3 to TRBJ2-7; possibly TRBD2 for D (6 bases). The V end was cut by 3 bases, the J end by 2 bases, with 11 bases between. This CDR3 comprises 14 residues. Germline CDR1 reads ENHRY; CDR2 reads SYGVKD. The CDR3: CAISDPGLAYEQYF. The CDR3, as DNA: TGTGCCATCAGTGACCCGGGACTCGCCTACGAGCAGTACTTC.

The CDR3 region is CASSITTPPNYGYTF. The CDR3 nucleotides read TGTGCCAGTAGTATAACGACTCCTCCTAACTATGGCTACACCTTC. The gene calls are TRBV19 and TRBJ1-2; D ambiguous. Trimming stripped 2 bases from V and 0 bases from J, with 10 bases between. The CDR3 runs 15 residues. Per the germline V gene, CDR1 is LNHDA and CDR2 is SQIVND (reference sequence).

The chain has TRBV15 and TRBJ2-7, with D perhaps TRBD1 (5 bases). The germline V gene encodes CDR1 LNHNV and CDR2 YYDKDF (reference sequence). The CDR3 runs 15 residues. Deletions cut 0 bases from V and 3 bases from J, with 12 bases between. The CDR3 loop is CATSRELSGYYEQYF. The DNA of the CDR3 is TGTGCCACCAGCAGAGAGTTGTCAGGGTACTACGAGCAGTACTTC.

V usage is TRBV30 and J usage is TRBJ2-1; possibly TRBD1 for D (5 bases). The CDR3 consists of 13 residues. Deletions cut 4 bases from V and 7 bases from J, with 14 bases between. The germline V gene has CDR1 GTSNPN and CDR2 SVGIG (reference sequence). CDR3 nucleotides: TGTGCCTGGACTCGACAGTTAGGTAATGAGCAGTTCTTC. It codes for CAWTRQLGNEQFF. The entire variable domain, with the rest obtained from reference TRBV30 and TRBJ2-1, is as follows: SQTIHQWPATLVQPVGSPLSLECTVEGTSNPNLYWYRQAAGRGLQLLFYSVGIGQISSEVPQNLSASRPQDRQFILSSKKLLLSDSGFYLCAWTRQLGNEQFFGPGTRLTVL.

The CDR3 protein is CASSLFGRDKAFF. The CDR3 DNA sequence: TGTGCCAGCAGCTTATTTGGCAGGGATAAGGCTTTCTTT. J is TRBJ1-1 and V is TRBV11-3, with TRBD1 as a possible D gene (5 bases). CDR1 and CDR2 from the germline V gene are SGHNT and YENEEA. Between the trimmed V and J ends, which lost 2 bases and 11 bases, there was a span of 15 bases. The CDR3 consists of 13 residues. The complete variable domain, with remaining parts taken from reference TRBV11-3 and TRBJ1-1, reads EAGVVQSPRYKIIEKKQPVAFWCNPISGHNTLYWYLQNLGQGPELLIRYENEEAVDDSQLPKDRFSAERLKGVDSTLKIQPAELGDSAVYLCASSLFGRDKAFFGQGTRLTVV.

The rearrangement uses TRBV30 and TRBJ2-5, with D perhaps matching TRBD1 (6 bases). The CDR3 is 12 amino acids. Germline CDR1 GTSNPN, CDR2 SVGIG (reference sequence). With 1 base removed from V and 7 bases from J, the gap between germline ends came to 10 bases. CDR3 DNA sequence: TGTGCCTGGAGTGGGGTAGGGGGGACCCAGTACTTC. As protein: CAWSGVGGTQYF.

The CDR3 protein is CASSPRSEGYTF. The CDR3 DNA follows: TGTGCCAGCAGCCCAAGGTCGGAGGGCTACACCTTC. The chain joins TRBV11-2 to TRBJ1-2, with D hard to call. Germline values: CDR1 SGHAT, CDR2 FQNNGV. V shed 5 bases and J shed 8 bases, with 12 bases lying between them. This CDR3 has 12 residues.

The gene calls are TRBV5-8 and TRBJ2-7, with 7 nucleotides matching TRBD2. The CDR3 loop spans 16 amino acids. The V gene end was trimmed by 3 bases and the J gene end by 5 bases; junction bases not matched to a gene: 14. Germline V lookup: CDR1 SGHTS, CDR2 YDEGEE. The CDR3 region has the DNA TGTGCCAGCAGCTGGGGCGGGGAGCGGGATATCAACGAGCAGTACTTC. Protein: CASSWGGERDINEQYF.